The sequence of this TCR beta chain was determined in a study of OX40 agonist ivuxolimab in advanced cancers. The method was immunoSEQ multiplex PCR; TCRdb's version includes in-frame clones alone and lacks a portion of them. The sample has 30,000 or so clones, around 90% seen once; the top ten hold 9.4%. This clone was found a few times. Germline V lookup: CDR1 LNHDA, CDR2 SQIVND (reference sequence). The CDR3 extends over 14 amino acids. V lost 6 bases, J lost 4 bases, and 8 bases stayed unmatched. The TCR was taken from an adult with an advanced solid tumor such as melanoma, head and neck, liver or kidney cancer. V and J are TRBV19 and TRBJ1-1; 7 positions match TRBD1. The material sequenced was CD4+ or CD8+ T cells sorted from blood, taken in a trial of the OX40 agonist ivuxolimab. The CDR3 coding sequence is TGTGCCAGTAGACCTCGGGACAGTCTCACTGAAGCTTTCTTT. Residues: CASRPRDSLTEAFF.